The source of this T cell receptor beta chain is a study of OX40 agonist ivuxolimab in advanced cancers. Points from the study as a whole: CD8+ T cells showed, on average, more clonal expansion than CD4+ cells.

With respect to this clone: Its antigen is unidentified.

The sampling schedule covered blood at baseline, cycle 4 day 1, and cycle 7 day 1. The assay was immunoSEQ multiplex PCR, and TCRdb's table has in-frame clones only and misses some. Of 50,000 or so clones listed, approximately 89% are singletons. The sequence was obtained from an adult with an advanced solid tumor such as melanoma, head and neck, liver or kidney cancer. Sequenced here: CD4+ or CD8+ T cells sorted from blood, sampled in a trial of the OX40 agonist ivuxolimab.

CDR3 amino acids: CASSVEGVGNTIYF. In nucleotides, the CDR3 is TGTGCCAGCAGCGTAGAAGGGGTGGGGAACACCATATATTTT. The chain links TRBV9 to TRBJ1-3; D is possibly TRBD1 (5 bases). V was pared by 0 bases and J by 7 bases, with 11 bases between. Germline lookup yields CDR1 SGDLS and CDR2 YYNGEE. There are 14 residues in the CDR3. The whole variable domain, remainder taken from reference TRBV9 and TRBJ1-3, is DSGVTQTPKHLITATGQRVTLRCSPRSGDLSVYWYQQSLDQGLQFLIQYYNGEERAKGNILERFSAQQFPDLHSELNLSSLELGDSALYFCASSVEGVGNTIYFGEGSWLTVV.